Sequencing of this T cell receptor (beta chain) was carried out in a study of blood T cells in healthy people across ages. Study-wide findings and caveats: Samples with more naive T cells showed higher observed beta diversity. Per-million-T-cell TCR beta diversity fell roughly linearly with age.

Germline V gene sequence: CDR1 KGHDR, CDR2 SFDVKD. The CDR3 has 13 residues. J lost 4 bases, V lost 4 bases, and 2 bases had no gene match. Primed by a sample-barcoded 5' primer and a J-beta primer mix, a second PCR proceeded for about 7 to 12 cycles. TCRdb analysed the 5' RACE reads with MiXCR anew, one entry per CDR3 protein. This sample carries 1.8 million or so distinct CDR3 sequences, roughly two fifths of them seen once, and the ten largest clones take roughly 23%. In the case of this clonotype: The antigen is undetermined.

The sequenced sample was blood. The clonotype originates from a human donor in good health. V gene TRBV24-1 combines with J gene TRBJ2-5; 7 nucleotides agree with TRBD1. The CDR3 DNA reads as TGTGCCACCAGTGACCCAGGGGGAGAGACCCAGTACTTC. The encoded protein is CATSDPGGETQYF.